One sample yielded the 9 T cell receptor beta chains listed below, sequenced in a study of response to subunit inactivated influenza vaccine. TCRdb analysed the RT-PCR reads with MiXCR anew, one entry per CDR3 protein. The sample includes roughly 500,000 distinct CDR3 sequences, under 30% of them seen just once. This sample was also put to use in a study of T cells expressing NK-cell markers. Turning to that study: 5'RACE template switching built TCR beta cDNA with unique molecular identifiers.

Material: CD4+ T cells sorted from PBMCs, obtained roughly 12 days after vaccination. These receptor sequences come from a man aged 45 to 65 who received an inactivated influenza vaccine.

This clonotype was seen ten or more times. V is TRBV11-2 and J is TRBJ2-7; TRBD1 aligns across 8 bases. Trimming at V came to 0 bases and at J to 6 bases, leaving 7 bases not matched to a gene. Per the germline V gene, CDR1 is SGHAT and CDR2 is FQNNGV. The CDR3 is 15 residues long. CDR3 loop: CASSLEPGTGGEQYF. For the CDR3, the DNA is TGTGCCAGCAGCTTAGAGCCCGGGACAGGTGGCGAGCAGTACTTC.

The chain employs TRBV6-5 and TRBJ1-1; D might be TRBD1 (5 bases). V lost 0 bases to trimming and J lost 0 bases, with 14 bases between them. The CDR3 sequence is 17 residues long. Looked up from germline, CDR1 is MNHEY and CDR2 is SVGAGI. The CDR3 is CASSYSITSTVNTEAFF. The CDR3 coding sequence is TGTGCCAGCAGTTACTCGATAACGTCGACAGTGAACACTGAAGCTTTCTTT.

The chain joins TRBV7-2 to TRBJ2-1, with 9 nucleotides matching TRBD2. The length of the CDR3 is 16 residues. CDR1 is SGHTA, CDR2 FQGNSA, per germline. V trimming: 1 base; J trimming: 8 bases; junction bases outside the gene matches: 9. DNA of the CDR3: TGTGCCAGCAGCTTAGGATGGCGGGGGGGCTTCTATGAGCAGTTCTTC. Protein product: CASSLGWRGGFYEQFF.

This sequence joins TRBV29-1 and TRBJ2-7; TRBD1 is a possible D gene (6 bases). CDR1 is SQVTM and CDR2 is ANQGSEA in the germline V gene. Trimming removed 6 bases from V and 6 bases from J, with 15 bases in between. The CDR3 is 12 amino acids. The CDR3 DNA follows: TGCAGCGTACGGACAGACACCCGCGAGCAGTACTTC. Protein product: CSVRTDTREQYF.

This clonotype was found a few times. This chain joins TRBV20-1 and TRBJ2-2; D unclear. The CDR3 consists of 12 residues. V lost 3 bases and J lost 4, with 6 bases in between. Germline V CDR1 and CDR2: DFQATT, SNEGSKA (reference sequence). CDR3 in amino acids: CSASSPTGELFF. Written as DNA, the CDR3 is TGCAGTGCTAGTTCGCCCACCGGGGAGCTGTTTTTT.

This clonotype was observed many times. The chain employs TRBV20-1 and TRBJ2-5; D gene uncertain. The CDR3 runs 13 residues. The germline CDR1 and CDR2 sequences are DFQATT and SNEGSKA (reference sequence). The V end was cut by 5 bases, the J end by 5 bases, with 15 bases between. Here the CDR3 reads CSAPTLTQETQYF. The DNA of the CDR3 is TGCAGTGCTCCGACACTTACTCAGGAGACCCAGTACTTC.

The chain combines TRBV23-1 with TRBJ1-6, with D unresolved. TRBV23-1 belongs to the ORF category, with a function that is uncertain. The length of the CDR3 is 16 residues. V lost 4 bases to trimming and J lost 0 bases, with 10 bases between them. The DNA of the CDR3 is TGCGCCAGCAGTCCGGGCAGGAGCTCCTATAATTCACCCCTCCACTTT. Translation: CASSPGRSSYNSPLHF.

This sequence joins TRBV20-1 and TRBJ1-3, with D possibly matching TRBD1 (6 bases). The CDR3 sequence is 13 residues long. V was shortened by 4 bases and J by 4 bases, with 11 bases between the two germline ends. CDR1 DFQATT and CDR2 SNEGSKA come from the germline V gene (reference sequence). CDR3 sequence reads: CSATQGTGNTIYF. In DNA form, the CDR3 reads TGCAGTGCTACACAGGGTACCGGAAACACCATATATTTT.

This clonotype was recorded once. This chain connects TRBV7-2 to TRBJ2-7; the match to TRBD1 covers 10 bases. Germline-derived CDR1 and CDR2 are SGHTA and FQGNSA. This CDR3 spans 14 amino acids. The V and J ends lost 3 bases and 12 bases, in that order; junction bases with no gene match: 11. Written as DNA, the CDR3 is TGTGCCAGCAGCTTGGGGACAGGGGACCCCCCGAGGTACTTC. This sequence encodes CASSLGTGDPPRYF.